These 10 T cell receptor beta chains were sequenced from one sample in a study of T cells in Graves' hyperthyroidism and ophthalmopathy. The investigators amplified TCR beta CDR3 regions from RNA transcripts. HTBI primers were used for first-round RT-PCR of the TCR CDR3. Each CDR3 protein gets one entry after TCRdb re-called the multiplex PCR reads with MiXCR. The sample yields approximately 430,000 distinct CDR3 sequences, roughly 15% seen once. The material sequenced was blood. The receptor source for this set is a man aged 18 to 35 with Graves' ophthalmopathy.

Details on this clonotype: A much bigger clone sits one base away, suggesting this may be a read error. Here the CDR3 DNA reads TGTGTCAGAAGCAGGGCAGCGGGGGGGATGGATACGCAGTATTTT. It specifies CVRSRAAGGMDTQYF. The J gene is TRBJ2-3, the V gene TRBV2; 10 nucleotides match TRBD2. CDR3 size: 15 residues. The germline V gene encodes CDR1 SNHLY and CDR2 FYNNEI.

The rearrangement links TRBV19 to TRBJ1-2; 9 bases agree with TRBD1. CDR3 length equals 19 residues. The V and J ends lost 5 bases and 0 bases, in that order; junction bases with no gene match: 16. CDR1 is LNHDA, CDR2 SQIVND, per germline (reference sequence). DNA of the CDR3: TGTGCCAGTAGTCTCGAACCCGGGACAGGGATAAATTCTAACTATGGCTACACCTTC. Translated: CASSLEPGTGINSNYGYTF.

This chain uses TRBV5-4 with TRBJ1-2; D is possibly TRBD1 (5 bases). Germline-derived CDR1 and CDR2 are SGHNT and YYREEE (reference sequence). V lost 0 bases and J 3 bases, leaving 12 bases between the germline ends. This CDR3 comprises 15 residues. The CDR3 nucleotides read TGTGCCAGCAGCTTGGGCCAGGGATCTGACTATGGCTACACCTTC. Residues: CASSLGQGSDYGYTF.

The genes are TRBV20-1 and TRBJ2-3; 10 bases agree with TRBD2. Unmatched junction bases numbered 4, after V lost 0 bases and J lost 4 bases. CDR1 DFQATT and CDR2 SNEGSKA come from the germline V gene (reference sequence). The CDR3 sequence is 15 residues long. Here the CDR3 reads CSARDKLAGADTQYF. CDR3 nucleotide sequence: TGCAGTGCTAGAGATAAGCTAGCGGGGGCAGATACGCAGTATTTT.

This clonotype was counted ten times or more. This chain links TRBV2 with TRBJ2-5, with 13 bases that match TRBD2. Trimming removed 6 bases from V and 5 bases from J; junction bases left unmatched: 6. Germline loops: CDR1 SNHLY, CDR2 FYNNEI. This CDR3 comprises 15 residues. CDR3 nucleotides: TGTGCCAGCAGCGGACTAGCGGGAGCCCAGGAGACCCAGTACTTC. As protein: CASSGLAGAQETQYF.

The chain is built from TRBV14 and TRBJ2-1, with TRBD1 matching over 8 bases. The CDR3 runs 16 residues. Germline CDR1 is SGHDN and CDR2 is FVKESK. The V gene end was trimmed by 0 bases and the J gene end by 7 bases; junction bases not matched to a gene: 8. The CDR3 DNA is TGTGCCAGCAGCCAAGATTTAGGACAGGGTCTAAATGAGCAGTTCTTC. This gives the protein CASSQDLGQGLNEQFF.

This clonotype was picked up many times. V gene TRBV7-2 combines with J gene TRBJ2-3, with 11 bases fitting TRBD2. This CDR3 spans 17 amino acids. CDR1 and CDR2 from the germline V gene are SGHTA and FQGNSA. V lost 5 bases to trimming and J lost 3 bases; unmatched junction nucleotides: 10. CDR3 residues: CASSPIPSGGPTDTQYF. DNA for the CDR3: TGTGCCAGCAGCCCTATCCCTAGCGGGGGGCCTACAGATACGCAGTATTTT.

This clonotype was seen many times. V is TRBV10-2 and J is TRBJ2-2, with D unclear. The CDR3 covers 12 residues. The V and J ends lost 5 bases and 4 bases respectively, with 5 bases between them. The germline CDR1 and CDR2 sequences are WSHSY and SAAADI. The CDR3 DNA reads TGCGCCAGCAGTAGGGCCACCGGGGAGCTGTTTTTT. This sequence encodes CASSRATGELFF.

As concerns this clonotype: The junction shows a germline mismatch at one end, possibly a read error. The chain is built from TRBV6-2 or TRBV6-3 and TRBJ2-1; no clear D gene. The length of the CDR3 is 11 residues. Germline V gives CDR1 MNHEY, CDR2 SVGEGT. The CDR3: CASSYFDSVLF. CDR3 in DNA: TGTGCCAGCAGTTACTTTGATTCAGTCCTCTTC.

This chain uses TRBV19 with TRBJ1-1; D is possibly TRBD1 (5 bases). The CDR3 extends over 15 amino acids. V gave up 7 bases and J gave up 2 bases, with 17 bases separating them. CDR1 and CDR2 (germline): LNHDA, SQIVND (reference sequence). The CDR3 DNA follows: TGTGCCAGTACCCCCAAAAGGGACGCCAACACTGAAGCTTTCTTT. Amino acids: CASTPKRDANTEAFF.